This T cell receptor beta chain was captured by sequencing in a study of T cells in women clearing cervical HPV infection (dated by TCRdb to between 2017 and 2018). The study in broad terms: The cases were 25 to 30 women with histologically confirmed HPV16-related CIN3 or worse, and 2 of these cases were invasive cancers. Since HLA typing was available for only a few women, HLA type could not be ruled out as a confounder. The exploratory proof-of-principle case-control study was nested within the Guanacaste HPV Natural History Study in Costa Rica and compared TCR repertoires across cervical HPV16 outcomes. Cases had a median age of 34 years and controls had a median age of around 40, with no significant differences in baseline characteristics. For cases, the median interval between lesion detection and blood sampling was roughly 140 days, with an interquartile range of roughly 85 to 210 days. The roughly 25 controls were women who cleared a single incident HPV16 infection within 12 months without developing precancer or cancer. Quality controls consisted of five blinded duplicates per group, for a total of approximately 60 samples made up of roughly 50 participants and roughly ten replicates. The parent cohort enrolled around 9,800 women aged 18 or older in Guanacaste, Costa Rica, during about 1993 to 1995 and followed them for more than 6 years. Blood from cases was drawn at the visit where the lesion was first identified, while blood from controls was drawn once the infection was no longer detected. Cases and controls were matched on age within five years and on year of sample collection.

Here is what the overall study found, with its caveats: Cases had lower TRBV6-7 relative abundance than controls (about 0.099% versus 0.16%; Bonferroni P = 0.0008). Random forest classifiers that combined richness and V gene abundances separated cases from controls with an estimated AUC of less than 0.85. Because T-cell numbers per sample were unknown, differences in richness could reflect varying T-cell content rather than repertoire biology. The cross-sectional design could not show whether associations preceded infection or resulted from it; effector/memory subsets and HPV-specific T cells were not isolated. Significantly higher TCR repertoire richness was observed in CIN3+ cases than in controls across sequencing depths, whereas no difference in evenness was found.

CDR1 and CDR2, per the germline V gene, are SNHLY and FYNNEI. The CDR3 holds 14 amino acids from the cysteine to the phenylalanine. The DNA has 33 bases, all within the CDR3, and is read from base 1. As regards this clone: Its antigen remains undetermined. The read is 3 residues too short to cover the CDR3 end, so that end is filled in from the germline J gene.

Every participant had a single incident cervical HPV16 infection, and women with prevalent HPV16 infections were excluded. Cervical HPV DNA was detected by MY09/MY11 PCR and genotyped by dot-blot hybridization. Around 15 mL of heparinized blood were centrifuged, and the buffy coat was aliquoted, frozen at -30°C, then stored at -80°C. QIAGEN kits were used to extract genomic DNA from the buffy coat specimens. Using the immunoSEQ assay, multiplex PCR amplified TCR beta CDR3 regions from an average of approximately 1,100 ng of genomic DNA per sample. The assay corrected primer bias using a complete synthetic TCR repertoire to establish an amplification baseline. The amplicons were sequenced using the Illumina platform. As for how the authors treated the data: Error correction of the sequences involved clustering with frequency ratios plus a modified nearest-neighbor algorithm, after which the sequences were analyzed in the immunoSEQ Analyzer using IMGT gene definitions. TCR richness and evenness were averaged over 20 rarefaction repeats at each rarefaction depth, excluding samples with fewer sequences than the depth. Wilcoxon rank sum tests with FDR correction were used to compare relative abundances of V, D and J genes between the groups. For the blinded duplicates, the intraclass correlation was approximately 96% for TCR richness and averaged 76.4% across 70 or so gene segments. Imported from immuneACCESS, the table was reduced by TCRdb to in-frame sequences with V and J called. These copies leave out some clones; in studies compared against another copy, an unresolved V gene accounts for under half, and the cause of the remainder is not known. V and J calls and clone size follow that table, whereas D and trimming were derived from the DNA. The table for this sample lists some 39,000 clones. The ten top clones hold 4.5% to 6% of the sample.

This receptor chain uses TRBV2 and TRBJ2-2, and TRBD1 matches 8 of the central bases. This receptor was identified in a woman between 18 and 69 years old with a cervical HPV16 infection that either progressed to CIN3+ or cleared (not recorded which). Input material: blood buffy coat. The part of the CDR3 DNA that was read is TGTGCCAGCAGGGTACAGGGGGGAGATTCACCG. This encodes CASRVQGGDSP. From start to end, the CDR3 is CASRVQGGDSPLFF.